Listed below are T cell receptor beta chains from one sample, sequenced in a study of prognosis after radiotherapy for stage I lung cancer. Each CDR3 protein gets one entry after TCRdb re-called the multiplex PCR reads with MiXCR. The data show over 30,000 distinct CDR3 sequences, approximately 24% seen once. Here the sequenced sample was PBMCs, taken before or after stereotactic body radiation therapy (not recorded which). The receptors stem from a donor over 45 with non-small cell lung cancer. The CDR3 runs from the conserved cysteine through the conserved F or W. A D gene is named only where the DNA matches it firmly. The size field is filled for only some rows; it gives once, few, many or a size class.

v_gene,j_gene,d_gene,len,abundance,CDR3aa,CDR3nt
TRBV7-9,TRBJ1-1,TRBD1,15,many,CASSLIGGKNTEAFF,TGTGCCAGCAGCTTAATAGGGGGCAAGAACACTGAAGCTTTCTTT
TRBV5-6,TRBJ2-1,-,16,many,CASSLGGASSYNEQFF,TGTGCCAGCAGCTTGGGGGGGGCGAGCTCCTACAATGAGCAGTTCTTC
TRBV6-9,TRBJ1-2,-,13,-,CASSSQGGVGYTF,TGTGCCAGCAGTTCCCAGGGTGGGGTCGGCTACACCTTC
TRBV27,TRBJ2-7,TRBD1,15,many,CASSFKGQESYEQYF,TGTGCCAGCAGTTTCAAGGGACAGGAATCCTACGAGCAGTACTTC
TRBV12-3/TRBV12-4,TRBJ1-5,-,15,-,CASNIGRSSNQPQHF,TGTGCCAGCAATATAGGTCGCTCTTCCAATCAGCCCCAGCATTTT
TRBV18,TRBJ2-5,TRBD2,18,many,CASSPPGLAGNPGKTQYF,TGTGCCAGCTCACCACCGGGACTAGCGGGAAACCCCGGAAAGACCCAGTACTTC
TRBV6-9,TRBJ2-5,-,17,many,CASSWRRGGRHQETQYF,TGTGCCAGCAGTTGGAGAAGGGGGGGAAGACACCAAGAGACCCAGTACTTC
TRBV3-1,TRBJ1-1,-,13,few,CASSQGTYTEAFF,TGTGCCAGCAGCCAAGGGACCTACACTGAAGCTTTCTTT
TRBV5-1,TRBJ1-3,-,16,many,CASSLRLGASGNTIYF,TGCGCCAGCAGCTTGCGCCTGGGGGCCAGTGGAAACACCATATATTTT
TRBV6-1,TRBJ1-3,-,15,many,CASSDGADSGNTIYF,TGTGCCAGCAGCGACGGGGCCGACTCTGGAAACACCATATATTTT
TRBV5-6,TRBJ2-2,-,14,-,CASSLEENTGELFF,TGTGCCAGCAGCTTGGAAGAGAACACCGGGGAGCTGTTTTTT
TRBV3-1,TRBJ2-4,-,12,-,CASSQGGSHADF,TGTGCCAGCAGCCAAGGTGGGTCTCACGCTGACTTC
TRBV5-6,TRBJ2-2,-,15,-,CASSSPSFDTGELFF,TGTGCCAGCAGCTCCCCGAGTTTCGACACCGGGGAGCTGTTTTTT
TRBV5-1,TRBJ2-7,TRBD1,15,many,CASSLDPDRGREQYF,TGCGCCAGCAGCTTGGACCCCGACAGGGGGCGCGAGCAGTACTTC
TRBV5-1,TRBJ1-5,-,14,many,CASSGGGFNQPQHF,TGCGCCAGCAGTGGCGGGGGATTCAATCAGCCCCAGCATTTT
TRBV20-1,TRBJ2-5,TRBD2,14,many,CSARSTSFRETQYF,TGCAGTGCTAGGTCGACTAGCTTCCGGGAGACCCAGTACTTC
TRBV3-1,TRBJ2-2,-,17,many,CASSQEFGGSHTGELFF,TGTGCCAGCAGCCAAGAGTTCGGGGGATCCCACACCGGGGAGCTGTTTTTT
TRBV20-1,TRBJ1-2,-,14,few,CSAAWSGTGGGYTF,TGCAGTGCCGCCTGGTCGGGGACCGGTGGTGGCTACACCTTC
TRBV30,TRBJ2-2,-,14,many,CAWSGRGGAGELFF,TGTGCCTGGAGTGGGAGGGGGGGCGCCGGGGAGCTGTTTTTT
TRBV19,TRBJ2-6,-,14,many,CASNPISGANVLTF,TGTGCCAGTAACCCAATCTCTGGGGCCAACGTCCTGACTTTC
TRBV6-5,TRBJ1-3,-,11,many,CASSYSNTIYF,TGTGCCAGCAGTTATTCCAACACCATATATTTT
TRBV24-1,TRBJ1-5,-,15,many,CATSDSETGTGPQHF,TGTGCCACCAGTGACTCAGAAACAGGGACGGGGCCCCAGCATTTT
TRBV6-2/TRBV6-3,TRBJ2-7,-,15,many,CASLDNVGSGYEQYF,TGTGCTTCACTGGATAACGTCGGTTCAGGCTACGAGCAGTACTTC
TRBV6-1,TRBJ2-3,-,15,many,CASSRTITASNTQYF,TGTGCCAGCAGTAGGACTATAACAGCTTCAAATACGCAGTATTTT
TRBV11-2,TRBJ2-1,-,13,many,CASSLEWDNEQFF,TGTGCCAGCAGCTTAGAGTGGGACAATGAGCAGTTCTTC
TRBV6-2/TRBV6-3,TRBJ1-1,-,12,many,CASSPLVVEAFF,TGTGCCAGCAGTCCTCTAGTAGTTGAAGCTTTCTTT
TRBV2,TRBJ1-2,-,13,many,CASIRTRDYGYTF,TGTGCCAGCATTCGGACGAGAGACTATGGCTACACCTTC
TRBV24-1,TRBJ1-1,-,14,many,CATSAFNRPENAFF,TGTGCCACCAGTGCCTTTAATCGGCCGGAGAACGCTTTCTTT
TRBV28,TRBJ2-5,TRBD2,16,many,CASSTPGLAGQETQYF,TGTGCCAGCAGCACCCCGGGACTAGCGGGCCAAGAGACCCAGTACTTC
TRBV5-1,TRBJ2-1,-,17,many,CASSLPGLPFLANEQFF,TGCGCCAGCAGCCTACCGGGACTCCCGTTCTTGGCAAATGAGCAGTTCTTC
TRBV4-1,TRBJ1-2,-,16,many,CASSQDGALANYGYTF,TGCGCCAGCAGCCAAGACGGGGCCCTAGCTAACTATGGCTACACCTTC
TRBV4-1,TRBJ1-5,-,13,many,CASSQVGKTGQHF,TGCGCCAGCAGCCAAGTGGGGAAAACTGGCCAGCATTTT
TRBV7-9,TRBJ1-2,-,12,many,CASSLDYYGYTF,TGTGCCAGCAGCTTAGATTACTATGGCTACACCTTC
TRBV28,TRBJ2-1,TRBD2,13,many,CASSASGRAEQFF,TGTGCCAGCAGTGCTAGCGGGAGGGCTGAGCAGTTCTTC
TRBV20-1,TRBJ1-1,-,11,many,CSASGGTEAFF,TGCAGTGCTAGCGGGGGGACTGAAGCTTTCTTT
TRBV20-1,TRBJ2-7,-,14,many,CSAYSGMTPYEQYF,TGCAGTGCTTACTCGGGCATGACCCCCTACGAGCAGTACTTC
TRBV7-9,TRBJ2-1,-,12,many,CASRPSSIRQFF,TGTGCCAGCAGACCTTCTAGCATCCGGCAGTTCTTC
TRBV4-1,TRBJ2-5,TRBD2,16,many,CASSRDSGGLTETQYF,TGCGCCAGCAGCAGGGATAGCGGGGGCTTGACAGAGACCCAGTACTTC
TRBV5-1,TRBJ1-1,-,15,many,CASSPGGRTNTEAFF,TGCGCCAGCAGCCCCGGTGGTAGGACGAACACTGAAGCTTTCTTT
TRBV5-1,TRBJ1-2,-,15,many,CASSPGGLSVYGYTF,TGCGCCAGCAGCCCTGGTGGCCTGTCGGTATATGGCTACACCTTC
TRBV7-2,TRBJ2-1,TRBD1,17,many,CASSLAEDRGRWNEQFF,TGTGCCAGCAGCTTAGCGGAGGACAGGGGGCGATGGAATGAGCAGTTCTTC
TRBV7-2,TRBJ2-1,TRBD2,17,many,CASSLAPSGTSYNEQFF,TGTGCCAGCAGCTTAGCCCCTAGCGGGACCTCCTACAATGAGCAGTTCTTC
TRBV5-5,TRBJ1-2,TRBD1,16,many,CASKIDRAVTNYGYTF,TGTGCCAGCAAAATCGACAGGGCGGTTACAAACTATGGCTACACCTTC
TRBV10-3,TRBJ1-3,-,15,few,CAISPKQGPGNTIYF,TGTGCCATCAGTCCCAAACAGGGACCTGGAAACACCATATATTTT
TRBV6-1,TRBJ2-1,TRBD2,15,-,CASSTSGASYNEQFF,TGTGCCAGCAGTACTAGCGGGGCCTCCTACAATGAGCAGTTCTTC
TRBV12-3/TRBV12-4,TRBJ1-2,-,12,many,CASSPRLGGYTF,TGTGCCAGCAGTCCCCGACTGGGTGGCTACACCTTC
TRBV7-8,TRBJ2-7,TRBD1,14,many,CASSRGQGVSEQYF,TGTGCCAGCAGCCGGGGACAGGGGGTGTCCGAGCAGTACTTC
TRBV6-1,TRBJ2-1,-,15,many,CASSRERHSYNEQFF,TGTGCCAGCAGTAGGGAGCGGCACTCCTACAATGAGCAGTTCTTC
TRBV5-1,TRBJ2-7,TRBD2,14,many,CASSFSASGDEQYF,TGCGCCAGCAGCTTTTCGGCTAGCGGGGACGAGCAGTACTTC
TRBV3-1,TRBJ2-5,-,12,many,CASSQRQETQYF,TGTGCCAGCAGCCAAAGACAAGAGACCCAGTACTTC
TRBV19,TRBJ2-7,-,16,many,CASSIALRASSYEQYF,TGTGCCAGTAGTATAGCATTAAGGGCTAGCTCCTACGAGCAGTACTTC
TRBV27,TRBJ2-7,-,13,medium-sized,CASSLRVFGEQYF,TGTGCCAGCAGTCTAAGGGTTTTTGGCGAGCAGTACTTC
TRBV7-3,TRBJ2-3,-,11,many,CASSSTDTQYF,TGTGCCAGCAGCTCCACAGATACGCAGTATTTT
TRBV15,TRBJ2-1,TRBD2,15,many,CATSPPGLAGNEQFF,TGTGCCACCAGCCCCCCAGGACTAGCGGGAAATGAGCAGTTCTTC
TRBV2,TRBJ1-2,TRBD1,12,many,CASNEGAVGYTF,TGTGCCAGCAACGAGGGGGCCGTTGGCTACACCTTC
TRBV29-1,TRBJ2-7,TRBD1,19,many,CSEELGPGTVGALVYEQYF,TGCAGCGAAGAATTGGGACCCGGGACAGTAGGAGCGTTGGTCTACGAGCAGTACTTC
TRBV20-1,TRBJ1-2,-,12,many,CSGFGPNYGYTF,TGCAGCGGTTTCGGACCGAACTATGGCTACACCTTC